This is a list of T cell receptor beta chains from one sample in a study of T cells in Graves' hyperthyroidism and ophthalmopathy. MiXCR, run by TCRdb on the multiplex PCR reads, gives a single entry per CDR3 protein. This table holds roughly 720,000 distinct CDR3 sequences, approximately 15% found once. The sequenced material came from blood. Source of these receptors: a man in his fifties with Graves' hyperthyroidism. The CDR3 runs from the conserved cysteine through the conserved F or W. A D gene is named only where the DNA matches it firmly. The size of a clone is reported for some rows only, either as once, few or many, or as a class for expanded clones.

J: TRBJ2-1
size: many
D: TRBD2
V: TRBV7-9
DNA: TGTGCCAGCAGCGCTAGCGGGAGACCCTCCAATGAGCAGTTCTTC
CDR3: CASSASGRPSNEQFF

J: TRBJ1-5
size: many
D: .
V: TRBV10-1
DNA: TGCGCCAGCAGTGGGACCAGCAATCAGCCCCAGCATTTT
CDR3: CASSGTSNQPQHF

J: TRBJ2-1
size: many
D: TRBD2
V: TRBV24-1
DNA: TGTGCCACCAGTGATTTGAGGGTAGGCGGGAGAGGTAAGAATGGGCAGTTCTTC
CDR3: CATSDLRVGGRGKNGQFF

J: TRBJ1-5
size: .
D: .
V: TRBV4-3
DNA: TGCGCCAGCAGCCAAGATAACGGGGCAGGACAGCCCCAGCATTTT
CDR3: CASSQDNGAGQPQHF

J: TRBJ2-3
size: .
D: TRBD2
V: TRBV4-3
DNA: TGCGCCGGCAGCCAAGGGATCACGGGAGGGGGTGATACGCAGTATTTT
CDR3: CAGSQGITGGGDTQYF

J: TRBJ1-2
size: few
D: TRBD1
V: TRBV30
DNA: TGTGCCTGGAGTATAGGAGGGGGCTCGGGCTACACCTTC
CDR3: CAWSIGGGSGYTF

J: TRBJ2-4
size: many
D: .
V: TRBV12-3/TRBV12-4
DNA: TGTGCCAGCAGTTTAAATCCGGTTGCCAAAAACATTCAGTACTTC
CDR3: CASSLNPVAKNIQYF

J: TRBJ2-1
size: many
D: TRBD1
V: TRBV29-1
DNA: TGCAGCGTTGTCCCGGGACAGGGTACCAATGAGCAGTTCTTC
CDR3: CSVVPGQGTNEQFF

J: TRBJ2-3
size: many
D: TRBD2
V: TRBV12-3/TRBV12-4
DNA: TGTGCCAGCAGTTCCGGGACTAGCCTCAGCACAGATACGCAGTATTTT
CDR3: CASSSGTSLSTDTQYF

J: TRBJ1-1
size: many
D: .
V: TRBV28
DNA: TGTGCCAGCAGTTCCGTTGGGACCGCAGCTTTCTTT
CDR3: CASSSVGTAAFF

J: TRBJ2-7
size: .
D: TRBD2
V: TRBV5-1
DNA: TGCGCCAGCAGCCCCGCGTCTAGCGGTTCCTACGAGCAGTACTTC
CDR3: CASSPASSGSYEQYF

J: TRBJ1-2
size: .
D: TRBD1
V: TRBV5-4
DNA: TGCGCCAGCAGCCAAGAAAGCGCCAGGGGGTATGGCTACACCTTC
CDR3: CASSQESARGYGYTF

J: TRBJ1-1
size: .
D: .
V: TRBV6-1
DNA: TGTGCCAGCAGTGAAGGAGTCGGATTTTACACTGAAGCTTTCTTT
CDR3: CASSEGVGFYTEAFF

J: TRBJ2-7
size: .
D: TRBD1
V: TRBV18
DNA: TGTGCCAGCTCACTAGCGTGGGACAGGGTCGACGAGCAGTACTTC
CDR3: CASSLAWDRVDEQYF

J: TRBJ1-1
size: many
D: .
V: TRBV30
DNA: TGTGCCTGGAGTGTGGGAGGGAACACTGAAGCTTTCTTT
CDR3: CAWSVGGNTEAFF

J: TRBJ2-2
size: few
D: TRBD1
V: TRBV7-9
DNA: TGTGCCAGCATCCCGGGACAGTCGAACACCGGGGAGCTGTTTTTT
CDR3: CASIPGQSNTGELFF